This TCR beta chain was identified during a study of CXCR3-negative and CXCR3-positive naive CD8 T cells. CD45RO-CCR7+CD27+CD95- defined naive CD8+ T cells. Broader study findings: Cryopreservation partially lowered CXCR3 expression, so most assays used fresh PBMCs. Hydrophobicity of TRB CDR3s was greater in CXCR3-positive naive cells than in CXCR3-negative naive cells.

Germline V gene lookup returns CDR1 SGHVS and CDR2 FQNEAQ. The CDR3 length is 15 residues. About this clonotype itself: The antigen is not known.

The authors prepared UMI-labeled TRB cDNA libraries by 5' RACE. With the 5' RACE reads reprocessed, TCRdb shows one record per CDR3 protein and no DNA. With roughly 100,000 distinct CDR3 sequences in the sample, the ten largest clones hold 0.38%. The sequence came from a human donor in good health. Some clones in this sample may be carry-over from other donors' samples. This chain uses TRBV7-8 with TRBJ1-5; TCRdb returns TRBD1, unconfirmable since there is no DNA. The sequenced material came from naive CXCR3+ CD8+ T cells from blood. The subset denotes: CD45RO-CCR7+CD27+CD95- naive CD8+ T cells expressing CXCR3 (TNR3+). The CDR3 here is CASSPLVNSNQPQNF.